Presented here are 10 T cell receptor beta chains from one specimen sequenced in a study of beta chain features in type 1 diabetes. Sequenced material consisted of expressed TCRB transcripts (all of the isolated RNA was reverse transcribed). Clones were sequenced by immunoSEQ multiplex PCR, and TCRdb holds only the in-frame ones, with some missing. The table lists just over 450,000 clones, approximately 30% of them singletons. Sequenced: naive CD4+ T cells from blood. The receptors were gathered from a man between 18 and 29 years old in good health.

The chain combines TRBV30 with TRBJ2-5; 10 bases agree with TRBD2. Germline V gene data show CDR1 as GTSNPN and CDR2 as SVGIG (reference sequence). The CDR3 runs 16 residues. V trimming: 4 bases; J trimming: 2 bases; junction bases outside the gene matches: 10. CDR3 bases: TGTGCCTGGATGGGTGGAGCGGGAGGGCCTCAAGAGACCCAGTACTTC. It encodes CAWMGGAGGPQETQYF. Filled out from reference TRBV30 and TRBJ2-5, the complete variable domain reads SQTIHQWPATLVQPVGSPLSLECTVEGTSNPNLYWYRQAAGRGLQLLFYSVGIGQISSEVPQNLSASRPQDRQFILSSKKLLLSDSGFYLCAWMGGAGGPQETQYFGPGTRLLVL.

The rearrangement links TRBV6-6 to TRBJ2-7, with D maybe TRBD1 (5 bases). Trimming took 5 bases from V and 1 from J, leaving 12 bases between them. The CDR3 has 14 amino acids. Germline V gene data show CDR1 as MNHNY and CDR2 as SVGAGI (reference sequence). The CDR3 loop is CASSLNRLSYEQYF. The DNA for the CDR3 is TGTGCCAGCAGTCTTAACAGGCTTTCCTACGAGCAGTACTTC.

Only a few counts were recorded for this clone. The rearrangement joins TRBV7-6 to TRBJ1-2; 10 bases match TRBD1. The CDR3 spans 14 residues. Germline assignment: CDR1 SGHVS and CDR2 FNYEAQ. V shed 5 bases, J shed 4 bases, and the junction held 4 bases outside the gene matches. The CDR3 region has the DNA TGTGCCAGCAGCCCTCGGACAGGGGGCTATGGCTACACCTTC. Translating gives CASSPRTGGYGYTF.

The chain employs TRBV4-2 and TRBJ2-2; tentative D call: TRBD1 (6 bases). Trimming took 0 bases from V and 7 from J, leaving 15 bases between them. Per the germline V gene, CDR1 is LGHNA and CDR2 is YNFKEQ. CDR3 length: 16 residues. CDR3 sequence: CASSQDIWGPGGELFF. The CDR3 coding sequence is TGTGCCAGCAGCCAAGACATTTGGGGGCCCGGCGGGGAGCTGTTTTTT.

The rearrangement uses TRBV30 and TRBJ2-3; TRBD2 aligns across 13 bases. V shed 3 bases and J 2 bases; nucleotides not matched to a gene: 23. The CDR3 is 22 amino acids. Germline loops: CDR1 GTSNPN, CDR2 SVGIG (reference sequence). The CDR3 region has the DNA TGTGCCTGGAGCCCGTTTACAGGGGAGTTACTAGCGGGAGGGCTTGCCACAGATACGCAGTATTTT. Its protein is CAWSPFTGELLAGGLATDTQYF.

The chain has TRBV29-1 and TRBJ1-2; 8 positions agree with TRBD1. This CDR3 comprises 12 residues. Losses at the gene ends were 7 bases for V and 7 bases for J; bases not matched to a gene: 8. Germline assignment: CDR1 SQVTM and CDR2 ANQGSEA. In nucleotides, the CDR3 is TGCAGCGCCTCGACAGGGGCTCGTGGCTACACCTTC. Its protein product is CSASTGARGYTF.

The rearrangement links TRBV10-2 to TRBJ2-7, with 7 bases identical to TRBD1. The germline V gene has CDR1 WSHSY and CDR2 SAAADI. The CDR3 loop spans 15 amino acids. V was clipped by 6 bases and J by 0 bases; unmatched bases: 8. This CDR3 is CASRPTGQNSYEQYF. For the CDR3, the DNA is TGCGCCAGCAGGCCCACGGGACAGAACTCCTACGAGCAGTACTTC.

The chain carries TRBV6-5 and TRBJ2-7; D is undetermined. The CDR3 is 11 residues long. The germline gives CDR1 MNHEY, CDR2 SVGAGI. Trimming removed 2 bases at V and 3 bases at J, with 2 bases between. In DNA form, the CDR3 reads TGTGCCAGCAGTTACCTCTACGAGCAGTACTTC. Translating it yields CASSYLYEQYF.

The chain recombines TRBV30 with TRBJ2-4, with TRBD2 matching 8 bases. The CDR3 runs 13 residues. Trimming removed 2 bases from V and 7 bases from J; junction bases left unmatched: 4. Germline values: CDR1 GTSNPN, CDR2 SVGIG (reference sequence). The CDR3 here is CAWSSASGNIQYF. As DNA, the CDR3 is TGTGCCTGGAGTTCGGCTAGCGGGAACATTCAGTACTTC. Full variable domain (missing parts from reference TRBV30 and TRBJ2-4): SQTIHQWPATLVQPVGSPLSLECTVEGTSNPNLYWYRQAAGRGLQLLFYSVGIGQISSEVPQNLSASRPQDRQFILSSKKLLLSDSGFYLCAWSSASGNIQYFGAGTRLSVL.

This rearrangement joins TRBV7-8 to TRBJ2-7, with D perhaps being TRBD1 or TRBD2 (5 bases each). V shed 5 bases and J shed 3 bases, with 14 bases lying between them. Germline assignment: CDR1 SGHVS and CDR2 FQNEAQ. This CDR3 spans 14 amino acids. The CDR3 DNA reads TGTGCCAGCAGCCTCCGGGACGGAGACTACGAGCAGTACTTC. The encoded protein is CASSLRDGDYEQYF.